This is a list of T cell receptor beta chains from one sample in a study of spatial heterogeneity in lung cancer. MiXCR was run by TCRdb on the 5' RACE reads, yielding one entry per CDR3 protein. This sample yields about 120,000 distinct CDR3 sequences, of which more than 9% are seen a single time; roughly 17% belongs to the top ten. The sequencing used PBMCs, collected at follow-up. These receptors were collected from a male donor with early-stage non-small cell lung cancer. The CDR3 runs from the conserved cysteine through the conserved F or W. The D gene is left open where the match is weak. The size of a clone is reported for some rows only, either as once, few or many, or as a class for expanded clones.

d_call j_call v_call clone_size cdr3_nt cdr3_aa
TRBD1 TRBJ1-6 TRBV24-1 NA TGTGCCACCACCTACGAGGGGGCGAGGAATTCACCCCTCCACTTT CATTYEGARNSPLHF
NA TRBJ1-1 TRBV4-3 NA TGCGCCAGCAGCCAAGTTCATCTCGGACATTTTGGCACTGAAGCTTTCTTT CASSQVHLGHFGTEAFF
NA TRBJ1-5 TRBV28 few TGTGCCAGCAGTTTTGTTACAGACTTTTGGCCCCAGCATTTT CASSFVTDFWPQHF
NA TRBJ2-5 TRBV5-1 NA TGCGCCAGCAGCTTGGTAGGGATGGGAGAGACCCAGTACTTC CASSLVGMGETQYF
NA TRBJ1-6 TRBV7-9 NA TGTGCCAGCAGCTTCGTTAATTCACCCCTCCACTTT CASSFVNSPLHF
TRBD1 TRBJ2-2 TRBV5-1 NA TGCGCCAGCAACCGGGGACAGGGGGCCGGGGAGCTGTTTTTT CASNRGQGAGELFF
NA TRBJ1-1 TRBV29-1 few TGCAGCGTGGCCCGCTCGGGAAACACTGAAGCTTTCTTT CSVARSGNTEAFF
NA TRBJ2-5 TRBV10-3 many TGTGCCACGGGACCGAACCAAGAGACCCAGTACTTC CATGPNQETQYF
NA TRBJ2-3 TRBV21-1 few TGTGCCAGCAGCAAAGGTACAACTAGCACAGATACGCAGTATTTT CASSKGTTSTDTQYF
TRBD1 TRBJ2-7 TRBV7-9 many TGTGCCAGCAGCCGGCGGACCGGGACAGGGGTGACCTACGAGCAGTACTTC CASSRRTGTGVTYEQYF
TRBD1 TRBJ1-5 TRBV30 NA TGTGCCTGGAGTGGAGTCCAGGGGGCCGGGCCCCAGCATTTT CAWSGVQGAGPQHF
NA TRBJ1-4 TRBV28 few TGTGCCAGCAGTCTAACCGAAAAACTGTTTTTT CASSLTEKLFF
NA TRBJ1-6 TRBV7-9 NA TGTGCCAGCAGCTTAGAGGCAGCTGGGGGAAATTCACCCCTCCACTTT CASSLEAAGGNSPLHF
NA TRBJ1-5 TRBV28 few TGTGCCAGCGCCGACAGCGGGTCCAATCAGCCCCAGCATTTT CASADSGSNQPQHF
NA TRBJ2-7 TRBV28 many TGTGCCAGCAGTCCGAGGTCCTACGAGCAGTACTTC CASSPRSYEQYF
NA TRBJ1-2 TRBV18 few TGTGCCAGCTCCCACACCCAAGGCCGGGGTCGCGGCACAGAATATGGCTACACCTTC CASSHTQGRGRGTEYGYTF
NA TRBJ1-5 TRBV7-8 many TGTGCCAGCAGCTTATCCATACGAGGGACGACAGGAGCCCTTTATAGCAATCAGCCCCAGCATTTT CASSLSIRGTTGALYSNQPQHF
NA TRBJ1-3 TRBV20-1 NA TGCAGTGCTAGTCGTTCCCTCTCTGGAAACACCATATATTTT CSASRSLSGNTIYF
TRBD1 TRBJ2-1 TRBV3-1 NA TGTGCCAGCAGCCCCCGGACAGGGTTAAATGAGCAGTTCTTC CASSPRTGLNEQFF
NA TRBJ2-7 TRBV6-2/TRBV6-3 NA TGTGCCAGCAGTTCGAGGACAGTCCTTTCCTACGAGCAGTACTTC CASSSRTVLSYEQYF
NA TRBJ2-1 TRBV6-6 few TGTGCCAGCAGTTACGGGTCAGCTAACAATGAGCAGTTCTTC CASSYGSANNEQFF
NA TRBJ2-2 TRBV9 many TGTGCCAGCAGCGTCGCCGGGCGGAACACCGGGGAGCTGTTTTTT CASSVAGRNTGELFF
NA TRBJ1-5 TRBV24-1 many TGTGCCACCAGTGACGGTGGACAGTCCATCAATCAGCCCCAGCATTTT CATSDGGQSINQPQHF
NA TRBJ2-1 TRBV28 NA TGTGCCACCCTCAAGGGGTCCAATGAGCAGTTCTTC CATLKGSNEQFF
NA TRBJ2-1 TRBV21-1 few TGTGCCAGCACCTACGATCTAGCGGGGAGGGATGAGCAGTTCTTC CASTYDLAGRDEQFF
NA TRBJ2-1 TRBV7-2 NA TGTGCCAGCAGCTTAGCGTGGGAGGCCTACAATGAGCAGTTCTTC CASSLAWEAYNEQFF
NA TRBJ1-2 TRBV6-5 many TGTGCCAGCAGGTATAACAGGGTGCACTATGGCTACACCTTC CASRYNRVHYGYTF
NA TRBJ2-7 TRBV18 few TGTGCCAGCTCACCGCGACAGGGAGGGCCCTACGAGCAGTACTTC CASSPRQGGPYEQYF
NA TRBJ2-5 TRBV11-2 few TGTGCCAGCAGCCCCGAGGATGAGACCCAGTACTTC CASSPEDETQYF
TRBD2 TRBJ2-5 TRBV20-1 many TGCAGTGCTAGAGACCCGGGGGGGCCCGCGATGGAGACCCAGTACTTC CSARDPGGPAMETQYF
TRBD2 TRBJ2-1 TRBV4-1 few TGCGCCAGCAGCCAAGAAAGTCTAGCGGGGGGTCCCTTATACAATGAGCAGTTCTTC CASSQESLAGGPLYNEQFF
TRBD2 TRBJ2-5 TRBV13 few TGTGCCAGCAGCTCCCTCTACGCGGGGGGGCGAGAGACCCAGTACTTC CASSSLYAGGRETQYF
NA TRBJ1-6 TRBV7-9 many TGTGCCAGCAGCTCCAGGGACTTCTATTCACCCCTCCACTTT CASSSRDFYSPLHF
NA TRBJ1-3 TRBV4-3 NA TGCGCCAGCAGCCATTCGGCCCCGAGAGGGGGAAACACCATATATTTT CASSHSAPRGGNTIYF
NA TRBJ2-3 TRBV5-1 NA TGCGCCAGCAGCCTACAGGGAGCCGAAGATACGCAGTATTTT CASSLQGAEDTQYF
NA TRBJ1-5 TRBV12-3/TRBV12-4 few TGTGCCAGCAGTTTTACCAATCAGCCCCAGCATTTT CASSFTNQPQHF
NA TRBJ2-1 TRBV28 few TGTGCCAGCAACGAAGGACCCCACAATGAGCAGTTCTTC CASNEGPHNEQFF
NA TRBJ1-2 TRBV5-1 NA TGCGCCAGCAGCTTGGAGGCGGTTACCTATGGCTACACCTTC CASSLEAVTYGYTF
TRBD1 TRBJ2-7 TRBV25-1 NA TGTGCCAGCAGTGGGCGGAGAGGACAGGACCGCGAGCAGTACTTC CASSGRRGQDREQYF
TRBD1 TRBJ2-7 TRBV7-9 many TGTGCCAGCAGTCCGGGACAGGGGGTTGTCGAGCAGTACTTC CASSPGQGVVEQYF
NA TRBJ1-2 TRBV25-1 NA TGTGCCAGCAGTGAGATTAGGGCCGTATACACCTTC CASSEIRAVYTF